Sequencing of this T cell receptor (beta chain) was carried out in a study of CD8+ T cells in alopecia areata. Sample treatment: oral pan-JAK inhibitor, 5-10 mg twice daily. Sequencing relied on a cDNA template that was reverse transcribed from extracted RNA. Some clones are missing from TCRdb's copy, which holds only in-frame ones; the method was immunoSEQ multiplex PCR. The sample lists about 190,000 clones, around three fifths seen once, with more than 3.5% in the top ten. This CDR3 region has 13 residues. V was cut by 5 bases and J by 1 base, with 5 bases left in between. Per the germline V gene, CDR1 is MNHNY and CDR2 is SVGAGI (reference sequence).

The specimen comprised CD4+ T cells sorted from blood, sampled at week 4, from a patient treated with tofacitinib. The chain links TRBV6-6 to TRBJ2-2, with no clear D. This sequence originates from a human donor with alopecia areata. The CDR3 here is CASSRQNTGELFF. CDR3 nucleotides: TGTGCCAGCAGTCGACAGAACACCGGGGAGCTGTTTTTT.